Each of the 5 T cell receptor beta chains below was sequenced from the same sample in a study of blood T cell repertoires in COVID-19. Profiling relied on immunoSEQ multiplex PCR, and the TCRdb table lists in-frame clones only, not all of them. The data show 150,000 to 200,000 clones, with 88% seen just once and roughly 9% held by the top ten. Input material: PBMCs or T cells enriched from blood (not recorded which). Receptors were obtained from a woman between 18 and 29 years old who had recovered from COVID-19.

V gene TRBV5-4 combines with J gene TRBJ1-6; TRBD1 agrees at 10 bases. CDR1 and CDR2 from the germline V gene are SGHNT and YYREEE (reference sequence). This CDR3 region has 15 residues. V was pared by 0 bases and J by 10 bases, with 4 bases of the junction left unmatched. CDR3: CASSLDWTGGSPLHF. Written as DNA, the CDR3 is TGTGCCAGCAGCTTGGACTGGACAGGGGGATCACCCCTCCACTTT.

This rearrangement joins TRBV28 to TRBJ2-7; 8 bases fit TRBD1. The CDR3 runs 14 residues. V shed 6 bases, J shed 1 base, and the junction held 5 bases outside the gene matches. Germline lookup yields CDR1 MDHEN and CDR2 SYDVKM. The CDR3 bases are TGTGCCAGCAGGGACAGGGTAGGGTCCTACGAGCAGTACTTC. Protein: CASRDRVGSYEQYF.

The chain joins TRBV28 to TRBJ1-6, with a weak D call TRBD1 (5 bases). V lost 5 bases and J lost 6, with 14 bases in between. The CDR3 totals 15 residues. The germline V gene has CDR1 MDHEN and CDR2 SYDVKM. The DNA of the CDR3 is TGTGCCAGCAGTCCTACCGCGGGGGTTAATTCACCCCTCCACTTT. Translation: CASSPTAGVNSPLHF.

DNA for the CDR3: TGTGCCAGCTCACCAAGGCTAGCGGGGGAACGCACAGATACGCAGTATTTT. As protein: CASSPRLAGERTDTQYF. This chain uses TRBV18 with TRBJ2-3; 10 bases line up with TRBD2. This CDR3 has 17 amino acids. V lost 2 bases, J lost 1 base, and 6 bases stayed unmatched. Germline CDR1 reads KGHSH; CDR2 reads LQKENI.

This sequence joins TRBV3-1 (or the pseudogene TRBV3-2) and TRBJ2-3; 9 bases are a match to TRBD1. This CDR3 region has 15 residues. V shed 3 bases, J shed 4 bases, and the junction held 5 bases outside the gene matches. CDR1 LGHDT and CDR2 YNNKEL come from the germline V gene (reference sequence). This CDR3 reads CASSQLQGASDTQYF. CDR3 DNA: TGTGCCAGCAGCCAGTTACAGGGGGCCTCAGATACGCAGTATTTT.